This TCR beta chain was captured in a study of blood T cells in healthy people across ages. General study findings and limits: Age advanced and TCR beta diversity per million T cells fell, roughly linearly. Considered underestimates were the diversity estimates obtained from one million T cells. It was the long-lived donors that had more naive CD4+ cells and higher diversity than aged donors.

Germline-derived CDR1 and CDR2 are DFQATT and SNEGSKA (reference sequence). Trimming took 7 bases from V and 1 from J, leaving 10 bases between them. The CDR3 is made up of 12 amino acids. Only a few counts were recorded for this clonotype. Its antigen remains unknown. A second PCR, run for roughly 7 to 11 cycles, used a sample-barcoded 5' primer plus a J-beta primer mix. TCRdb called the 5' RACE reads again in MiXCR, with one record for every CDR3 protein. The repertoire has some 700,000 distinct CDR3 sequences, about 40% of them found once; the top ten carry about 20%. Sequenced sample: blood. The V gene is TRBV20-1, the J gene TRBJ1-1, with D perhaps TRBD1 (5 bases). This TCR was recovered from a woman in her sixties or seventies in good health. The CDR3 here is CSERQGNTEAFF. In DNA, the CDR3 is TGCAGTGAGAGGCAGGGGAACACTGAAGCTTTCTTT.